Given below is one TCR beta chain in context. Its target is not known. The source of the sample is a study of T cells after yellow fever vaccination. General observations from the study: Clonotypes found in both CD4 and CD8 compartments made up a small share. Highly abundant clonotypes carried over from the bulk population could end up in FACS-sorted repertoires as contaminants. The secondary response was weaker but peaked faster, day 5 versus 15.

TCRdb passed the 5' RACE reads through MiXCR, listing each CDR3 protein once. The sample consists of about 63,000 distinct CDR3 sequences, about 7.8% of them appearing once. The sample in question was CD8+ T cells sorted from PBMCs, obtained 15 days after the yellow fever booster vaccination. The TCR was taken from a man aged 25 to 40 who received the YFV17D yellow fever vaccine.

CDR3 in DNA: TGTGCCACCCTAAGGGGGTCCGGCGAGCAGTACTTC. This codes for CATLRGSGEQYF. The chain recombines TRBV28 with TRBJ2-7, with a weak D call TRBD1 (6 bases). Germline CDR1 is MDHEN and CDR2 is SYDVKM. CDR3 length: 12 amino acids. The V end was cut by 10 bases, the J end by 6 bases, with 16 bases between.